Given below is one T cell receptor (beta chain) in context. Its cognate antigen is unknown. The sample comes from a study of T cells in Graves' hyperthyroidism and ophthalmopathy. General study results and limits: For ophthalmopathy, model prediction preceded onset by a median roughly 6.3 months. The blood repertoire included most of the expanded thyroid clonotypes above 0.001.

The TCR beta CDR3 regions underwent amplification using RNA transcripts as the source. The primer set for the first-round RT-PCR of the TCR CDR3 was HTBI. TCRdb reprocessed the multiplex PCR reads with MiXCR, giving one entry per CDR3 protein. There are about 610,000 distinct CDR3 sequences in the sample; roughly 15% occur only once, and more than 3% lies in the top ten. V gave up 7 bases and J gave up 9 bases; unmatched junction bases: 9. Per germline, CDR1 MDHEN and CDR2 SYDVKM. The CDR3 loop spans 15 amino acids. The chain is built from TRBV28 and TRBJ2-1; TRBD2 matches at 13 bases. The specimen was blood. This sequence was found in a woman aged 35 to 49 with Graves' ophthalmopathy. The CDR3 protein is CASTQGLAGSGEQFF. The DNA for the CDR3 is TGTGCCAGCACCCAGGGACTAGCGGGATCGGGTGAGCAGTTCTTC.